This T cell receptor (beta chain) was captured by sequencing in a study of T-cell reconstitution after alpha-beta-depleted transplantation in children. Study results and limitations: After one year, T-cell counts and TCRbeta diversity mostly came from new T cells. Reported findings indicate that, about two months after transplant, alpha-beta T cells came from several hundred expanded clones, which were derived from non-depleted graft cells. Elevated TCRbeta diversity at day 60 was traced, in some patients, to surviving recipient T cells and thymic progenitors.

V was pared by 5 bases and J by 3 bases, with 22 bases between. Per germline, CDR1 SGHTA and CDR2 FQGTGA. There are 17 residues in the CDR3. Unique molecular identifiers were built into the TCRbeta library. A single record per CDR3 protein comes from TCRdb applying MiXCR to the PCR reads. In the table there are some 310,000 distinct CDR3 sequences, roughly 25% of which are singletons. Remarks on this clonotype: Its antigen remains unidentified.

This chain links TRBV7-3 with TRBJ2-5; D is perhaps TRBD1 (6 bases). The TCR was taken from a male patient aged 5 to 17 who had a stem cell transplant for acute lymphoblastic leukemia, so the T cells may come from the graft donor. This material consisted of PBMCs, mostly from graft donor cells, taken 180 days after TCRalphabeta/CD19-depleted stem cell transplant. CDR3 loop: CASSPHPTGLWEETQYF. For the CDR3, the DNA is TGTGCCAGCAGCCCCCACCCCACAGGGTTGTGGGAAGAGACCCAGTACTTC.